The 32 T cell receptor beta chains below all came from one sample that was sequenced in a study of T cells in Graves' hyperthyroidism and ophthalmopathy. Amplification of TCR beta CDR3 regions was performed using RNA transcripts as template. Carried out on the TCR CDR3, a first-round RT-PCR used the HTBI primer set. Via MiXCR, TCRdb re-called the multiplex PCR reads, giving one row per CDR3 protein. The sample includes a few hundred thousand distinct CDR3 sequences, roughly 18% of them seen just once. The sequenced sample was blood. The origin of the receptors is a woman aged 45 to 65 with Graves' hyperthyroidism.

This clonotype was detected many times. The germline gene is not matched at one end of the junction; a read error may be the cause. The rearrangement uses TRBV13 and TRBJ1-6; 8 positions agree with TRBD1. Germline assignment: CDR1 PRHDT and CDR2 FYEKMQ (reference sequence). The CDR3 spans 13 residues. The CDR3 reads CASSLGQGSPLHF. CDR3 in DNA: TGTGCCAGCAGCCTAGGACAGGGCTCACCCCTCCACTTT.

In this sample, this clonotype turned up once. The junction differs from germline at one of its ends, possibly a read error. The rearrangement uses TRBV12-3 or TRBV12-4 and TRBJ2-1, with D possibly being TRBD2 (6 bases). This CDR3 is 15 amino acids long. The DNA of the CDR3 is TGTGCCAGCAGTTTAAGTAGCGGCTCCTACAATGAGCGGTTCTTC. It specifies CASSLSSGSYNERFF.

This clonotype was seen many times. The chain carries TRBV12-5 and TRBJ2-3, with TRBD2 identical over 8 bases. Germline V gives CDR1 LGHNT, CDR2 FRNRAP. This CDR3 contains 16 residues. Germline trimming cut 3 bases from V and 6 bases from J; bases unmatched to any gene: 11. This CDR3 is CASGFMASGGGDTQYF. The CDR3 bases are TGTGCTAGTGGTTTTATGGCGAGCGGGGGAGGTGATACGCAGTATTTT.

This clonotype was counted ten times or more. V and J are TRBV12-3 or TRBV12-4 and TRBJ1-1; D is unclear. Trimming pared 7 bases from V and 4 bases from J, leaving 4 bases between. The CDR3 covers 10 residues. CDR3 sequence (DNA): TGTGCCAGCAAACTCACTGAAGCTTTCTTT. Translation gives CASKLTEAFF.

This clonotype was seen more than once but under ten times. V gene TRBV6-1 combines with J gene TRBJ2-3; maybe TRBD2 (6 bases). The ends were cut back, 0 bases at V and 6 bases at J, with 13 bases in the middle. This CDR3 contains 15 residues. Germline loops: CDR1 MNHNS, CDR2 SASEGT. CDR3 amino acids: CASSEALAGRDTQYF. The CDR3, as DNA: TGTGCCAGCAGTGAAGCGCTTGCAGGGAGGGATACGCAGTATTTT.

This chain joins TRBV7-2 and TRBJ1-2; D ambiguous. The CDR3 extends over 16 amino acids. Trimming removed 1 base from V and 3 bases from J, with 15 bases in between. The V gene's germline CDR1 is SGHTA and CDR2 FQGNSA. CDR3 amino acids: CASSLVSSGVDYGYTF. CDR3 nucleotide sequence: TGTGCCAGCAGCTTAGTTTCCTCGGGAGTCGACTATGGCTACACCTTC.

CDR3 sequence: CATSRGGSGLGYEWYF. The CDR3 DNA is TGTGCCACCAGCAGAGGGGGGTCAGGTTTGGGTTACGAGTGGTACTTC. The rearrangement uses TRBV15 and TRBJ2-7; the D call may be TRBD1 or TRBD2 (5 bases each). The CDR3 loop spans 16 amino acids. Germline CDR1 and CDR2: LNHNV and YYDKDF (reference sequence). Trimming removed 1 base at V and 12 bases at J, with 25 bases between. Full variable domain (outside the CDR3, taken from reference TRBV15 and TRBJ2-7): DAMVIQNPRYQVTQFGKPVTLSCSQTLNHNVMYWYQQKSSQAPKLLFHYYDKDFNNEADTPDNFQSRRPNTSFCFLDIRSPGLGDTAMYLCATSRGGSGLGYEWYFGPGTRLTVT.

The chain recombines TRBV12-3 or TRBV12-4 with TRBJ2-7; 9 nucleotides line up with TRBD1. The CDR3 runs 15 residues. Germline trimming cut 2 bases from V and 4 bases from J; bases unmatched to any gene: 6. Here the CDR3 reads CASSLIGQGLYEQYF. The CDR3 DNA reads TGTGCCAGCAGTTTAATAGGACAGGGGTTGTACGAGCAGTACTTC.

The chain is built from TRBV27 and TRBJ2-1, with 8 bases that match TRBD2. V lost 6 bases and J lost 0; bases outside the gene matches: 13. CDR1 is MNHEY, CDR2 SMNVEV, per germline (reference sequence). The CDR3 contains 18 residues. CDR3 sequence reads: CASRPGLAGFSSYNEQFF. CDR3 DNA: TGTGCCAGCAGGCCGGGGCTAGCGGGTTTCAGCTCCTACAATGAGCAGTTCTTC.

This clonotype was counted only a few times. The chain carries TRBV28 and TRBJ1-6; 7 bases map to TRBD1. J lost 9 bases, V lost 7 bases, and 9 bases had no gene match. The CDR3 runs 14 residues. Germline-derived CDR1 and CDR2 are MDHEN and SYDVKM. Here the CDR3 reads CASTLLRDSSPLHF. DNA of the CDR3: TGTGCCAGCACTCTACTCCGGGACAGTTCACCCCTCCACTTT.

A few counts support this clonotype. The CDR3 DNA reads TGCGCCAGCAGCTTGGGTCAGCTGGATGGTTCACCCCTCCACTTT. Protein sequence: CASSLGQLDGSPLHF. The chain carries TRBV5-1 and TRBJ1-6, with D hard to call. CDR3 size: 15 residues. Germline V lookup: CDR1 SGHRS, CDR2 YFSETQ. Trimming removed 0 bases at V and 9 bases at J, with 13 bases between.

This clonotype was seen a few times. The genes are TRBV4-1 and TRBJ2-3; 7 bases fit TRBD1. V trimming: 1 base; J trimming: 2 bases; junction bases outside the gene matches: 15. The germline V gene has CDR1 MGHRA and CDR2 YSYEKL. CDR3 length: 19 residues. The CDR3 DNA reads as TGCGCCAGCAGCCAAGTAGCGTACAGGGGTGGGCTCACCACAGATACGCAGTATTTT. It yields the protein CASSQVAYRGGLTTDTQYF.

J is TRBJ2-1 and V is TRBV20-1, with 7 bases aligning to TRBD2. Germline V gene lookup returns CDR1 DFQATT and CDR2 SNEGSKA (reference sequence). This CDR3 comprises 16 residues. V trimming: 5 bases; J trimming: 2 bases; junction bases outside the gene matches: 12. CDR3 region: CSAAGGLAVAYNEQFF. The CDR3 bases are TGCAGTGCTGCAGGAGGGCTAGCGGTGGCCTACAATGAGCAGTTCTTC.

The chain is built from TRBV5-5 and TRBJ2-7, with D tentatively TRBD1 (7 bases). Germline V lookup: CDR1 SGHKS, CDR2 YYEKEE (reference sequence). The CDR3 is made up of 16 amino acids. Trimming pared 4 bases from V and 7 bases from J, leaving 24 bases between. CDR3 loop: CASSRDSPGLWSEQYF. CDR3 DNA sequence: TGTGCCAGCAGCCGGGACAGTCCGGGACTTTGGTCGGAGCAGTACTTC.

This clonotype has a single count. The chain employs TRBV27 and TRBJ1-6; 7 nucleotides line up with TRBD1. The germline gives CDR1 MNHEY, CDR2 SMNVEV (reference sequence). V dropped 2 bases and J dropped 12; count of bases not matched to a gene: 7. The CDR3 loop spans 14 amino acids. The DNA of the CDR3 is TGTGCCAGCAGTTTAGACAGGGAGGCTCGACCCCTCCACTTT. It is translated as CASSLDREARPLHF.

This clonotype was detected many times. The chain combines TRBV12-3 or TRBV12-4 with TRBJ2-7; 8 nucleotides match TRBD1. With V trimmed by 5 bases and J by 6 bases, 15 bases remained unmatched. The CDR3 totals 16 residues. CDR3 in amino acids: CASSPSPGTGIGEQYF. DNA of the CDR3: TGTGCCAGCAGTCCTAGCCCCGGGACAGGAATCGGCGAGCAGTACTTC.

In its sample, this clonotype was seen a few times. This chain joins TRBV10-3 and TRBJ2-3; D remains unclear. Trimming shortened V by 4 bases and J by 2 bases, and 13 bases separated the two germline ends. The CDR3 runs 15 residues. CDR1 is ENHRY, CDR2 SYGVKD, per germline. CDR3 sequence: CAISVADPHTDTQYF. Here the CDR3 DNA reads TGTGCCATCAGTGTAGCCGACCCCCACACAGATACGCAGTATTTT.

This clonotype was picked up a small number of times. This sequence joins TRBV12-3 or TRBV12-4 and TRBJ1-6; D is possibly TRBD1 (6 bases). The length of the CDR3 is 14 residues. Trimming took off 3 bases at V and 4 bases at J, with 7 bases between the two ends. CDR3 in amino acids: CASSFGQYNSPLHF. As DNA, the CDR3 is TGTGCCAGCAGTTTCGGACAGTATAATTCACCCCTCCACTTT.

In regard to this clonotype: A much bigger clone sits one base away, suggesting this may be a read error. The chain couples TRBV11-2 to TRBJ2-1; 8 bases align to TRBD2. The CDR3 is made up of 19 amino acids. The germline V gene has CDR1 SGHAT and CDR2 FQNNGV. The CDR3 nucleotides are TGTGCCAGAAGCTTAGGATCCTGGCGGGGGGACCTAAACTACAATGAGCAGTTCTTC. Amino acids: CARSLGSWRGDLNYNEQFF.

The chain recombines TRBV12-5 with TRBJ2-7, with TRBD1 matching over 7 bases. J was trimmed by 2 bases and V by 1 base; bases with no gene match: 11. Looked up from germline, CDR1 is LGHNT and CDR2 is FRNRAP. This CDR3 spans 17 amino acids. The CDR3 sequence: CASGLAETGIIPYEQYF. The CDR3 region has the DNA TGTGCTAGTGGTTTGGCGGAGACAGGGATAATTCCCTACGAGCAGTACTTC.

This clonotype has a handful of counts. This chain connects TRBV30 to TRBJ1-1, with 7 bases that match TRBD1. The CDR3 extends over 15 amino acids. Germline V lookup: CDR1 GTSNPN, CDR2 SVGIG (reference sequence). J lost 1 base, V lost 2 bases, and 7 bases had no gene match. CDR3 amino acids: CAWSSRDRENTEAFF. Written as DNA, the CDR3 is TGTGCCTGGAGTTCAAGGGACAGAGAGAACACTGAAGCTTTCTTT. The whole variable domain, filled in from reference TRBV30 and TRBJ1-1, reads SQTIHQWPATLVQPVGSPLSLECTVEGTSNPNLYWYRQAAGRGLQLLFYSVGIGQISSEVPQNLSASRPQDRQFILSSKKLLLSDSGFYLCAWSSRDRENTEAFFGQGTRLTVV.

This clonotype was recorded at least ten times. This sequence joins TRBV12-3 or TRBV12-4 and TRBJ1-1; TRBD1 agrees at 7 bases. V dropped 6 bases and J dropped 1; count of bases not matched to a gene: 5. The CDR3 loop spans 14 amino acids. CDR3 region: CASRIDRENTEAFF. As DNA, the CDR3 is TGTGCCAGCAGGATCGACAGGGAGAACACTGAAGCTTTCTTT.

This clonotype showed up just a few times. The chain recombines TRBV27 with TRBJ1-6; TRBD1 agrees at 10 bases. V dropped 5 bases and J dropped 2; count of bases not matched to a gene: 9. Germline V lookup: CDR1 MNHEY, CDR2 SMNVEV (reference sequence). The CDR3 is 18 residues long. As DNA, the CDR3 is TGTGCCAGCAGTCTGGACAGGGGGAAGTTTCCCTATAATTCACCCCTCCACTTT. Translation gives CASSLDRGKFPYNSPLHF.

A few counts support this clonotype. V usage is TRBV9 and J usage is TRBJ2-2; perhaps TRBD2 as D (5 bases). Per germline, CDR1 SGDLS and CDR2 YYNGEE. V was pared by 4 bases and J by 6 bases, with 25 bases between. This CDR3 comprises 18 residues. The DNA of the CDR3 is TGTGCCAGCAGCCCGTACCGTGAGGGCCCGATAGCCGCCGGGGAGCTGTTTTTT. This codes for CASSPYREGPIAAGELFF.

The V and J genes are TRBV7-8 and TRBJ2-1, with TRBD2 identical over 14 bases. This CDR3 spans 17 amino acids. Germline-derived CDR1 and CDR2 are SGHVS and FQNEAQ. J gave up 9 bases and V 5 bases, and 12 bases lay outside the gene matches. The CDR3 reads CASSPKGLAGVSGEQFF. For the CDR3, the DNA is TGTGCCAGCAGCCCAAAGGGACTAGCGGGAGTCAGCGGTGAGCAGTTCTTC.

This clonotype was observed a few times. The chain couples TRBV15 to TRBJ1-2, with TRBD1 as a possible D gene (6 bases). The CDR3 extends over 13 amino acids. Germline V gene sequence: CDR1 LNHNV, CDR2 YYDKDF (reference sequence). Between the trimmed V and J ends, which lost 9 bases and 2 bases, there was a span of 13 bases. The CDR3 protein is CATKMDRNYGYTF. The CDR3 coding sequence is TGTGCCACAAAGATGGACAGAAACTATGGCTACACCTTC.

This clonotype was found many times. V usage is TRBV12-3 or TRBV12-4 and J usage is TRBJ1-5; D is ambiguous. This CDR3 has 13 amino acids. V shed 3 bases and J shed 7 bases, with 10 bases lying between them. In nucleotides, the CDR3 is TGTGCCAGCAGTTTGTCGGCGGCCCAGCCCCAGCATTTT. It encodes CASSLSAAQPQHF.

This clonotype was seen only a few times. The V and J genes are TRBV20-1 and TRBJ2-1; tentative D call: TRBD2 (7 bases). Germline CDR1 and CDR2: DFQATT and SNEGSKA (reference sequence). With 4 bases removed from V and 0 bases from J, the gap between germline ends came to 16 bases. The CDR3 loop spans 16 amino acids. CDR3 sequence (DNA): TGCAGTGCTAATTCCGGAGGGGGGGGCTCCTACAATGAGCAGTTCTTC. Its translation: CSANSGGGGSYNEQFF.

In this sample, this clonotype turned up many times. The chain links TRBV20-1 to TRBJ2-7, with TRBD2 matching 14 bases. CDR1 is DFQATT, CDR2 SNEGSKA, per germline (reference sequence). The CDR3 runs to 17 residues. J gave up 5 bases and V 0 bases, and 9 bases lay outside the gene matches. CDR3 sequence: CSARDPGTSGRSDEQYF. CDR3 sequence (DNA): TGCAGTGCTAGAGATCCCGGGACTAGCGGGAGAAGCGACGAGCAGTACTTC.

The chain combines TRBV7-3 with TRBJ2-5, with a weak D call TRBD1 (6 bases). Germline V gene data show CDR1 as SGHTA and CDR2 as FQGTGA. The germline V and J ends were trimmed by 6 bases and 5 bases, with 13 bases remaining between them. The CDR3 sequence is 13 residues long. CDR3 residues: CASSHGDMETQYF. CDR3 sequence (DNA): TGTGCCAGCAGTCATGGGGACATGGAGACCCAGTACTTC.

The chain combines TRBV27 with TRBJ2-1; 8 bases are a match to TRBD2. The germline V gene encodes CDR1 MNHEY and CDR2 SMNVEV (reference sequence). The CDR3 extends over 17 amino acids. The J segment lost 8 bases and the V segment lost 1 base, leaving 13 bases of the junction unmatched. The CDR3 sequence is CASSLLSGVSGVDEQFF. For the CDR3, the DNA is TGTGCCAGCAGTTTATTGTCGGGTGTTAGCGGGGTGGATGAGCAGTTCTTC.

This clonotype has only a few counts. The V gene is TRBV2, the J gene TRBJ2-7, with 7 bases aligning to TRBD2. Trimming at V came to 6 bases and at J to 4 bases, leaving 6 bases not matched to a gene. From germline, CDR1 is SNHLY and CDR2 FYNNEI. CDR3 length: 13 amino acids. DNA for the CDR3: TGTGCCAGCAGCCGGGACTATGTTTACGAGCAGTACTTC. It yields the protein CASSRDYVYEQYF.